This TCR beta chain derives from a study of T cell responses to AZD1222 COVID-19 vaccine. V shed 3 bases and J 3 bases; nucleotides not matched to a gene: 13. The CDR3 covers 18 residues. The germline CDR1 and CDR2 sequences are LGHNA and YNFKEQ. Assay: immunoSEQ multiplex PCR; the TCRdb copy retains only in-frame clones and omits some. This sample has approximately 110,000 clones, with under 90% found just once. Sample: peripheral blood, taken on day 0 of AZD1222 vaccination. The sequence derives from an adult in good health. The V gene is TRBV4-2, the J gene TRBJ2-3; 9 nucleotides match TRBD2. The CDR3 nucleotides are TGTGCCAGCAGCCAGGGAGCCGAGAGCGGGGGGCCGACAGATACGCAGTATTTT. This codes for CASSQGAESGGPTDTQYF.